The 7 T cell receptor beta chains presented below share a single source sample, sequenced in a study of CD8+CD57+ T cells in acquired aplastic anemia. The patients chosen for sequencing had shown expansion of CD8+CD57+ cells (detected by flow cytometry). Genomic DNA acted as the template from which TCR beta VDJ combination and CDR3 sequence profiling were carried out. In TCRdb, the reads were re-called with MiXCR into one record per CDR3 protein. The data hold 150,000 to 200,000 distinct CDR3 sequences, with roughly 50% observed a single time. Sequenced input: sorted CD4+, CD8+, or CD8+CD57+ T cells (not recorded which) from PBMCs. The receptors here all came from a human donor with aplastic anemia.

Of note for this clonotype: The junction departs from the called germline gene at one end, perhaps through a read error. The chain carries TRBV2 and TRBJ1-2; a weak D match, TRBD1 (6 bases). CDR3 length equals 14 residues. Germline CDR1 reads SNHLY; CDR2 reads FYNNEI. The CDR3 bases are TGTGCCATCAGTGAGTCGTCGGGGGCACAAGGCTACACCTTC. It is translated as CAISESSGAQGYTF.

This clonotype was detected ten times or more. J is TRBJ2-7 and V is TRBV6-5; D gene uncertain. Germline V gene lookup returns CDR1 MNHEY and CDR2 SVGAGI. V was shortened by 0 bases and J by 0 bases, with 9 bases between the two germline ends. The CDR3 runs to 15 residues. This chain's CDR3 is CASSYSPISSYEQYF. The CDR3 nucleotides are TGTGCCAGCAGTTACTCGCCTATATCCTCCTACGAGCAGTACTTC.

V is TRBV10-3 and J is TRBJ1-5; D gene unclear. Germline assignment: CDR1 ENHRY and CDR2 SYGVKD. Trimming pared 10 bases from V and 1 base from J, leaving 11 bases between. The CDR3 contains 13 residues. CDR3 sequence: CATAGVSNQPQHF. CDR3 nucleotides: TGTGCCACTGCCGGGGTAAGCAATCAGCCCCAGCATTTT.

The CDR3 loop is CSARDLIAGNTDTQYF. CDR3 nucleotides: TGCAGTGCTAGAGATTTAATAGCGGGTAACACAGATACGCAGTATTTT. The chain employs TRBV20-1 and TRBJ2-3, with TRBD2 matching 7 bases. CDR3 length: 16 residues. V trimming: 0 bases; J trimming: 2 bases; junction bases outside the gene matches: 8. In germline, CDR1 is DFQATT, CDR2 SNEGSKA (reference sequence).

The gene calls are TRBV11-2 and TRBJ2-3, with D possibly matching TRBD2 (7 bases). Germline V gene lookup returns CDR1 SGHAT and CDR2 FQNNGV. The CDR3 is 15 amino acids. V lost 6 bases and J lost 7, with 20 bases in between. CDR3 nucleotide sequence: TGTGCCAGCAGGCGGGGGCAGGTGGGCACGAATACGCAGTATTTT. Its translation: CASRRGQVGTNTQYF.

CDR3 amino acids: CASSPRPYNEQFF. The CDR3 DNA reads TGTGCCAGTAGCCCCAGACCTTACAATGAGCAGTTCTTC. V usage is TRBV19 and J usage is TRBJ2-1; D remains unclear. Trimming removed 6 bases at V and 4 bases at J, with 10 bases between. CDR1 LNHDA and CDR2 SQIVND come from the germline V gene (reference sequence). CDR3 length: 13 residues.

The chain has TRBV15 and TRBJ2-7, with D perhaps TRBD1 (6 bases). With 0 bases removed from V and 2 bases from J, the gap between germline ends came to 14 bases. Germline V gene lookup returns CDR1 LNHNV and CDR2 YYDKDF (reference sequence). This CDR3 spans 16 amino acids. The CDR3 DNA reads TGTGCCACCAGCAGAGATAGAACAGGGCAACCCTACGAGCAGTACTTC. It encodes CATSRDRTGQPYEQYF.